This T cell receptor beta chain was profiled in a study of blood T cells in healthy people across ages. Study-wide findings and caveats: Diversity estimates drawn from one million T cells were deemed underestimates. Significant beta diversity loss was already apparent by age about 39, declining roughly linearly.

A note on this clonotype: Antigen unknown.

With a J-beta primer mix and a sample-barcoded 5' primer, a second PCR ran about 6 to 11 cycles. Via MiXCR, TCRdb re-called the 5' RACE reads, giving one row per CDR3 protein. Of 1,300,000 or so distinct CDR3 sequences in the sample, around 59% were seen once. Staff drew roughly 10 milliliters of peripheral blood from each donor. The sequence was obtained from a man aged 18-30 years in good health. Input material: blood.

CDR3 bases: TGCGCCAGCAGCCGCCCGACTGGACCCCTATACAATGAGCAGTTCTTC. It codes for CASSRPTGPLYNEQFF. This sequence joins TRBV4-1 and TRBJ2-1; D unresolved. Germline CDR1 MGHRA, CDR2 YSYEKL. The V end lost 4 bases, the J end lost 4 bases, and 17 bases lay between the germline ends. This CDR3 region has 16 residues.